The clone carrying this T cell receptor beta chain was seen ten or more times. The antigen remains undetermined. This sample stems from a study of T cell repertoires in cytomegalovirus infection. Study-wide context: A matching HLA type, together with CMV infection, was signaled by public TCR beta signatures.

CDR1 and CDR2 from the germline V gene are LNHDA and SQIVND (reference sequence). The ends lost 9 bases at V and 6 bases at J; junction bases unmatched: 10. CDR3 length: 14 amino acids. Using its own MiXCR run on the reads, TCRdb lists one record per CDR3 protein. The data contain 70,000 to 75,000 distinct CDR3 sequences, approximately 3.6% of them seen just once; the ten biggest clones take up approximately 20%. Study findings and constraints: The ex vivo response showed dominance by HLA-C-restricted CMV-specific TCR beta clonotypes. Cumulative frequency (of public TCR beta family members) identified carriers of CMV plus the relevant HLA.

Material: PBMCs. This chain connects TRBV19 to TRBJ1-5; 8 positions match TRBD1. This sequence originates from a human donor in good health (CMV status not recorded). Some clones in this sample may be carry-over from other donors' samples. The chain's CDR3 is CASDTGQGPQPQHF. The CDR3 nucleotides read TGTGCCAGCGACACCGGACAGGGCCCTCAGCCCCAGCATTTT.